Below are 4 T cell receptor beta chains sequenced from a single sample in a study of blood T cell repertoires in COVID-19. Produced via immunoSEQ multiplex PCR; TCRdb's table is partial and in-frame only. The profile shows approximately 230,000 clones, 65% to 90% of them singletons. Sequencing was done on a sample of PBMCs or T cells enriched from blood (not recorded which). The source is a man between 18 and 35 years old who had recovered from COVID-19.

This clone has only a few counts. V is TRBV6-1 and J is TRBJ2-1; 12 bases line up with TRBD2. With 3 bases clipped from V and 8 bases from J, the junction kept 8 bases outside the gene matches. CDR3 length equals 16 residues. From germline, CDR1 is MNHNS and CDR2 SASEGT. For the CDR3, the DNA is TGTGCCAGCAGTGACCCGTCTAGCGGGAGGGCGGATGAGCAGTTCTTC. It translates to CASSDPSSGRADEQFF.

The rearrangement links TRBV7-9 to TRBJ2-7, with 14 bases aligning to TRBD2. This CDR3 is built from 16 residues. The germline V gene has CDR1 SEHNR and CDR2 FQNEAQ (reference sequence). Losses at the gene ends were 5 bases for V and 2 bases for J; bases not matched to a gene: 5. CDR3 DNA: TGTGCCAGCAGCCGGGGACTAGCGGGAGATACCTACGAGCAGTACTTC. The encoded protein is CASSRGLAGDTYEQYF. The full variable domain, its missing parts supplied by reference TRBV7-9 and TRBJ2-7, is DTGVSQNPRHKITKRGQNVTFRCDPISEHNRLYWYRQTLGQGPEFLTYFQNEAQLEKSRLLSDRFSAERPKGSFSTLEIQRTEQGDSAMYLCASSRGLAGDTYEQYFGPGTRLTVT.

The chain joins TRBV27 to TRBJ2-3, with 9 bases matching TRBD2. The CDR3 is 15 amino acids. Losses at the gene ends were 6 bases for V and 2 bases for J; bases not matched to a gene: 6. Germline V gene data show CDR1 as MNHEY and CDR2 as SMNVEV (reference sequence). CDR3 sequence: CASSRASGNTDTQYF. The CDR3, as DNA: TGTGCCAGCAGCCGGGCTAGCGGGAACACAGATACGCAGTATTTT.

The chain is built from TRBV2 and TRBJ2-7; 7 nucleotides line up with TRBD2. The CDR3 loop spans 14 amino acids. The V segment lost 3 bases and the J segment 2 bases; nucleotides outside the gene matches: 4. CDR1 and CDR2 from the germline V gene are SNHLY and FYNNEI. CDR3 coding DNA: TGTGCCAGCAGTGAGAGGCGGGAGCCCTACGAGCAGTACTTC. Its translation is CASSERREPYEQYF.